This TCR beta chain is from a study of T-cell reconstitution after alpha-beta-depleted transplantation in children. The CDR3 has 14 residues. Germline-derived CDR1 and CDR2 are ENHRY and SYGVKD. With V trimmed by 6 bases and J by 4 bases, 8 bases remained unmatched. This clonotype was seen a handful of times. The library targeted TCRbeta and was prepared with unique molecular identifiers. TCRdb recomputed calls from the PCR reads with MiXCR, one row per CDR3 protein. The profile covers around 680,000 distinct CDR3 sequences, with 16% appearing a single time and around 0.96% taken by the ten largest. The sample was PBMCs from the stem cell graft donor, taken from the stem cell graft. The TCR comes from a human donor who donated a stem cell graft to a child with acute myeloid leukemia. The rearrangement joins TRBV10-3 to TRBJ1-1; 7 bases fit TRBD1. CDR3: CAISQGEGFTEAFF. The CDR3 nucleotides are TGTGCCATCAGCCAGGGGGAAGGGTTCACTGAAGCTTTCTTT.